Listed below are T cell receptor beta chains from one sample, sequenced in a study of blood T cells in healthy people across ages. TCRdb re-analysed the 5' RACE reads in MiXCR, keeping a single row per CDR3 protein. The sample consists of 1.5 million to 2 million distinct CDR3 sequences, 49% of them appearing once. The sample taken for sequencing was blood. These receptors were taken from a woman in her thirties or forties in good health. Both conserved end residues are part of each CDR3. The D gene is left open where the match is weak. Part of the rows lack a size; the others show once, few, many or a class for expanded clones.

abundance	v_gene	d_gene	j_gene	CDR3nt	CDR3aa
-	TRBV6-2/TRBV6-3	-	TRBJ2-7	TGTGCCAGCAAGTCCGCGCCGGGAGCCTCCTACGAGCAGTACTTC	CASKSAPGASYEQYF
few	TRBV2	-	TRBJ2-1	TGTGCCAGCACAAACATCGGCGATGAGCAGTTCTTC	CASTNIGDEQFF
few	TRBV7-3	-	TRBJ2-3	TGTGCCAGCAGCTTACCAGCGGAAGGCGGGACCACAGATACGCAGTATTTT	CASSLPAEGGTTDTQYF
once	TRBV7-2	-	TRBJ1-3	TGTGCCAGCAGCTCGAACCTTGGTGGAAACACCATATATTTT	CASSSNLGGNTIYF
-	TRBV20-1	TRBD1	TRBJ2-5	TGCAGTGCTAGGGCCCAGGGGGCGTTGTTAGAGACCCAGTACTTC	CSARAQGALLETQYF
-	TRBV6-1	-	TRBJ1-6	TGTGCCAGCAGTGAAGCGCCTGGGAGCTCCTATAATTCACCCCTCCACTTT	CASSEAPGSSYNSPLHF
few	TRBV27	-	TRBJ2-5	TGTGCCAGCACTTCGAACGGGCTAAGCCCAGAGACCCAGTACTTC	CASTSNGLSPETQYF
-	TRBV28	TRBD1	TRBJ1-2	TGTGCCAGCAGTCCCCGGGACAGGGGGAGATACACCTTC	CASSPRDRGRYTF
-	TRBV20-1	TRBD1	TRBJ2-5	TGCAGTGCCTGGGACAGGGCATTTCAAGAGACCCAGTACTTC	CSAWDRAFQETQYF
-	TRBV6-4	TRBD2	TRBJ2-7	TGTGCCAGCAGTGACTCGGCTAGCGGGGTACGCAATGAGCAGTACTTC	CASSDSASGVRNEQYF
few	TRBV2	TRBD1	TRBJ2-5	TGTGCCAGCAGTGGGACAGGGGGCGTAGAGACCCAGTACTTC	CASSGTGGVETQYF
-	TRBV12-3/TRBV12-4	TRBD2	TRBJ2-1	TGTGCCAGCAGAAGACTAGCGAACAATGAGCAGTTCTTC	CASRRLANNEQFF
many	TRBV4-1	TRBD1	TRBJ1-6	TGCGCCAGCAGCCAAGAGACAGGGAATTCACCCCTCCACTTT	CASSQETGNSPLHF
-	TRBV4-3	TRBD2	TRBJ2-1	TGCGCCAGCAGCCAAGATCCGCGGGGACTAGCGGGGGGGTCCTCCTACAATGAGCAGTTCTTC	CASSQDPRGLAGGSSYNEQFF
-	TRBV12-3/TRBV12-4	TRBD1	TRBJ1-2	TGTGCCAGCAGTAGACAGGGCGCTGGTACCTATGGCTACACCTTC	CASSRQGAGTYGYTF
-	TRBV4-3	TRBD2	TRBJ2-7	TGCGCCAGCAGCCAAGTCTCGGGACTAGAGTTCAATGAGCAGTACTTC	CASSQVSGLEFNEQYF
-	TRBV15	TRBD1	TRBJ2-5	TGTGCCACCAGCAGAGGTCCAGGACAGGGAGAAGAGACCCAGTACTTC	CATSRGPGQGEETQYF
-	TRBV7-8	TRBD1	TRBJ2-1	TGTGCCAGCAGCTTAGGATTCGGGGACAGCACGCAGTTCTTC	CASSLGFGDSTQFF
-	TRBV9	TRBD2	TRBJ2-7	TGTGCCAGCAGGGGTCGGGGGGTATACAATGAGCAGTACTTC	CASRGRGVYNEQYF
-	TRBV20-1	-	TRBJ2-7	TGCAGTGCTAGAGATCAGGGGGGGATCGCCTACGGGCAGTACTTC	CSARDQGGIAYGQYF
-	TRBV5-1	-	TRBJ2-1	TGCGCCAGCAGCCGAGGAACAGGGAATCCAAACGGGAATGAGCAGTTCTTC	CASSRGTGNPNGNEQFF
-	TRBV11-1	-	TRBJ2-5	TGTGCCAGCAGCCGCGGTAGCGGTCAAGAGACCCAGTACTTC	CASSRGSGQETQYF
-	TRBV6-2/TRBV6-3	TRBD2	TRBJ2-7	TGTGCCAGCAGTTACTCGAAAGGCGGGGGGCCGTTTAGCTCCTACAATGAGCAGTACTTC	CASSYSKGGGPFSSYNEQYF
few	TRBV20-1	-	TRBJ2-1	TGCAGTGCTAGGATAGGAGGAGGTTACAATGAGCAGTTCTTC	CSARIGGGYNEQFF
-	TRBV20-1	-	TRBJ2-7	TGCAGTGCTGCGTCTCCGGGACCCAGGAGCTCCTACGAGCAGTACTTC	CSAASPGPRSSYEQYF
-	TRBV20-1	TRBD1	TRBJ1-2	TGCAGTGCTGATCCGGGACAGGGGAAGGGTGGCTACACCTTC	CSADPGQGKGGYTF
few	TRBV7-3	-	TRBJ2-6	TGTGCCAGCAGCTTAACCCCAGCGGACGCTAACTCTGGGGCCAACGTCCTGACTTTC	CASSLTPADANSGANVLTF
few	TRBV2	-	TRBJ1-2	TGTGCCAGCAGGGCCGTAGAGGATGGCTACACCTTC	CASRAVEDGYTF
-	TRBV5-1	-	TRBJ2-4	TGCGCCAGCAGCTTGATTGAAGGTCCCAAAAACATTCAGTACTTC	CASSLIEGPKNIQYF
-	TRBV2	TRBD2	TRBJ2-5	TGTGCCAGCAGACTTGGACTAGCGGGGGAAGAGACCCAGTACTTC	CASRLGLAGEETQYF
-	TRBV5-1	TRBD2	TRBJ2-5	TGCGCCAGCAGCTTGGGCCTAGCGGGGGGCTCCTTCGGGACCCAGTACTTC	CASSLGLAGGSFGTQYF
-	TRBV7-3	TRBD2	TRBJ2-5	TGTGCCAGCAGCCCGGTAGCGGGGGCGGTCCAAGAGACCCAGTACTTC	CASSPVAGAVQETQYF
-	TRBV2	TRBD2	TRBJ2-5	TGTGCCAGTGGGACTACCGAAGAGACCCAGTACTTC	CASGTTEETQYF
many	TRBV29-1	-	TRBJ2-5	TGCAGCGTCGCAGGACCTGGAGAGACCCAGTACTTC	CSVAGPGETQYF
few	TRBV7-3	-	TRBJ2-3	TGTGCCAGCAAAGAGGGTCTGAGCACAGATACGCAGTATTTT	CASKEGLSTDTQYF